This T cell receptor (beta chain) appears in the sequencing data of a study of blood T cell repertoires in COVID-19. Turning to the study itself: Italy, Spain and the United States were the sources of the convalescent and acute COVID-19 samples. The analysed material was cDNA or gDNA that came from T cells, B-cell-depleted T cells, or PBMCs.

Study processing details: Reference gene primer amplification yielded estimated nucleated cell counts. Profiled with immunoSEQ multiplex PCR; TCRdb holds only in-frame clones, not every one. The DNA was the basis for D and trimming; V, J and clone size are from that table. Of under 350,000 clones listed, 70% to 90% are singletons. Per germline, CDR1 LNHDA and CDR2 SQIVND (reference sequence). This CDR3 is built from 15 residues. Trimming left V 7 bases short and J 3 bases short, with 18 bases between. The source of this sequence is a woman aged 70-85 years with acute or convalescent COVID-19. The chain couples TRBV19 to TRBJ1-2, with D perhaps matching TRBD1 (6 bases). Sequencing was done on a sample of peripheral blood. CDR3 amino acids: CASMASRDTDYGYTF. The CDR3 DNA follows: TGTGCCAGTATGGCTTCCCGGGACACGGACTATGGCTACACCTTC. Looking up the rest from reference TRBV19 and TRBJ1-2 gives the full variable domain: DGGITQSPKYLFRKEGQNVTLSCEQNLNHDAMYWYRQDPGQGLRLIYYSQIVNDFQKGDIAEGYSVSREKKESFPLTVTSAQKNPTAFYLCASMASRDTDYGYTFGSGTRLTVV.